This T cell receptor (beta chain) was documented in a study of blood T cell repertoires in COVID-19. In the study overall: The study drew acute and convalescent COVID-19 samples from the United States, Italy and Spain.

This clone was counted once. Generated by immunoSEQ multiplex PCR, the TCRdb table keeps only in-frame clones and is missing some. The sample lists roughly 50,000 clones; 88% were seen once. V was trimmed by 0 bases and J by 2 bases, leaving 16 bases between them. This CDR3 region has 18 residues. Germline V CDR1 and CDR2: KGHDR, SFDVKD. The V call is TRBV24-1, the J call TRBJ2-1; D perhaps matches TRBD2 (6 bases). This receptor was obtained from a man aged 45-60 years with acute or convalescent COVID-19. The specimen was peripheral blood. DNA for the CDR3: TGTGCCACCAGTGATTTGGGACCGGGACTGAGAGCCTACAATGAGCAGTTCTTC. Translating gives CATSDLGPGLRAYNEQFF.